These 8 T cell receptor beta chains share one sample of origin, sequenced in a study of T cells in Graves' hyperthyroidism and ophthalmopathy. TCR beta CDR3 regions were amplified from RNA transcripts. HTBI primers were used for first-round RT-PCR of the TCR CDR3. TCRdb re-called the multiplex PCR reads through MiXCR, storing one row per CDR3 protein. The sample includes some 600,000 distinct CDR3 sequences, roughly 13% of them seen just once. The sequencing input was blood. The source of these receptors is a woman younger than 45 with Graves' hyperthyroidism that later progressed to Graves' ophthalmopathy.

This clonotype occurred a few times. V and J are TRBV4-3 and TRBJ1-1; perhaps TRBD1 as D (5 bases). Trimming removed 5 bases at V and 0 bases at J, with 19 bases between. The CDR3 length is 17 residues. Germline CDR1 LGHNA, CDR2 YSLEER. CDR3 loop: CASSFFDRGIMNTEAFF. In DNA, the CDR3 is TGCGCCAGCAGCTTCTTCGACAGAGGAATCATGAACACTGAAGCTTTCTTT.

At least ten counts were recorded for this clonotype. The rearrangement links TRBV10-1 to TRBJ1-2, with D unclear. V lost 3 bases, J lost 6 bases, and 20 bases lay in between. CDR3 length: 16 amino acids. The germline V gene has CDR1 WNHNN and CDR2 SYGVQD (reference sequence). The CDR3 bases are TGCGCCAGCAGTGATTCTATCGCGACGGAGTCAGATGGCTACACCTTC. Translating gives CASSDSIATESDGYTF.

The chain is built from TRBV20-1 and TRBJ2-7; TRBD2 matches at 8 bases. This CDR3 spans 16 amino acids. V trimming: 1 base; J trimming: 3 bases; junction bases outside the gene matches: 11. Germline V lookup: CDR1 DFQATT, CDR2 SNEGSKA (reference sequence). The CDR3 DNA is TGCAGTGCTAGAGTATGGCGGCTAGCGGGCCTCTACGAGCAGTACTTC. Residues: CSARVWRLAGLYEQYF.

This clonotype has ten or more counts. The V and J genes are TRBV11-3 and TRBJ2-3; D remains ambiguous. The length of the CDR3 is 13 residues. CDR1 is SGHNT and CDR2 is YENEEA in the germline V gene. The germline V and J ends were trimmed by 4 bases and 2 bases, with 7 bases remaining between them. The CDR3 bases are TGTGCCAGCAGCTCATTCGACACAGATACGCAGTATTTT. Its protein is CASSSFDTDTQYF.

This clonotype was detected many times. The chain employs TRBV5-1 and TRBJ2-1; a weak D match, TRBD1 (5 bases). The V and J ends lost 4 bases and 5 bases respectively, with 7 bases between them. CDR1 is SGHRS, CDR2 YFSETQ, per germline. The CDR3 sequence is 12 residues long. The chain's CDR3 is CASSTTDNEQFF. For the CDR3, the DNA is TGCGCCAGCAGCACGACAGACAATGAGCAGTTCTTC.

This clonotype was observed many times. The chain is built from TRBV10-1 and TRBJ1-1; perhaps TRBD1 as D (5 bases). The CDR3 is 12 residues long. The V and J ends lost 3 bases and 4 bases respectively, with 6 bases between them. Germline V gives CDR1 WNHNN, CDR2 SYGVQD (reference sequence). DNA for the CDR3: TGCGCCAGCAGTGAAGGGGCCACTGAAGCTTTCTTT. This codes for CASSEGATEAFF.

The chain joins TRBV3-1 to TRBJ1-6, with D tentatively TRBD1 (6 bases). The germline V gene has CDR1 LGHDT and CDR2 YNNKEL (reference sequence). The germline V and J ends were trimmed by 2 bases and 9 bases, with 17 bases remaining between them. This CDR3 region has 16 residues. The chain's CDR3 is CASSQYYSGVFSPLHF. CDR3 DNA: TGTGCCAGCAGCCAATATTATTCAGGGGTTTTTTCACCCCTCCACTTT. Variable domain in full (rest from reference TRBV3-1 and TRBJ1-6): DTAVSQTPKYLVTQMGNDKSIKCEQNLGHDTMYWYKQDSKKFLKIMFSYNNKELIINETVPNRFSPKSPDKAHLNLHINSLELGDSAVYFCASSQYYSGVFSPLHFGNGTRLTVT.

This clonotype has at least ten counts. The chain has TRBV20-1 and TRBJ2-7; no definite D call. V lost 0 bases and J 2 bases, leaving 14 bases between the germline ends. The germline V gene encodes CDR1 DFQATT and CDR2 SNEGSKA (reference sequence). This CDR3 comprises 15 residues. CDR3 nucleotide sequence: TGCAGTGCTAGAGAGAAGGTTAGGTCTACCTACGAGCAGTACTTC. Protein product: CSAREKVRSTYEQYF.